This T cell receptor (beta chain) is drawn from a study of T-cell memory formation after mild COVID-19. This clonotype was detected many times. The antigen remains unidentified. General observations from the study: Memory sampled before infection contained some responding clones, suggesting cross-reactive memory joined. Contracting clones, day 15 to 85, had balanced CD4/CD8, and later expanders favored CD4+.

V lost 6 bases to trimming and J lost 5 bases, with 14 bases between them. CDR3 length: 15 residues. UMIs and sample barcodes were carried by the TCR alpha and TCR beta cDNA libraries that 5'RACE produced using constant-segment primers. Each CDR3 protein is one row after TCRdb ran MiXCR on the 5' RACE reads. Of hundreds of thousands of distinct CDR3 sequences listed, about a sixth were seen once; the top ten hold about 20%. This chain joins TRBV12-3 or TRBV12-4 and TRBJ1-6; D gene ambiguous. The TCR was taken from a man aged 18 to 30 who had mild COVID-19 (a few samples of this study predate the infection). Cell type and time point are not known. Input material: PBMCs or a T cell subset sorted from them (not recorded which). CDR3 sequence (DNA): TGTGCCAGCAGACCCTTCGGGCAGAATAATTCACCCCTCCACTTT. Amino acid sequence: CASRPFGQNNSPLHF.